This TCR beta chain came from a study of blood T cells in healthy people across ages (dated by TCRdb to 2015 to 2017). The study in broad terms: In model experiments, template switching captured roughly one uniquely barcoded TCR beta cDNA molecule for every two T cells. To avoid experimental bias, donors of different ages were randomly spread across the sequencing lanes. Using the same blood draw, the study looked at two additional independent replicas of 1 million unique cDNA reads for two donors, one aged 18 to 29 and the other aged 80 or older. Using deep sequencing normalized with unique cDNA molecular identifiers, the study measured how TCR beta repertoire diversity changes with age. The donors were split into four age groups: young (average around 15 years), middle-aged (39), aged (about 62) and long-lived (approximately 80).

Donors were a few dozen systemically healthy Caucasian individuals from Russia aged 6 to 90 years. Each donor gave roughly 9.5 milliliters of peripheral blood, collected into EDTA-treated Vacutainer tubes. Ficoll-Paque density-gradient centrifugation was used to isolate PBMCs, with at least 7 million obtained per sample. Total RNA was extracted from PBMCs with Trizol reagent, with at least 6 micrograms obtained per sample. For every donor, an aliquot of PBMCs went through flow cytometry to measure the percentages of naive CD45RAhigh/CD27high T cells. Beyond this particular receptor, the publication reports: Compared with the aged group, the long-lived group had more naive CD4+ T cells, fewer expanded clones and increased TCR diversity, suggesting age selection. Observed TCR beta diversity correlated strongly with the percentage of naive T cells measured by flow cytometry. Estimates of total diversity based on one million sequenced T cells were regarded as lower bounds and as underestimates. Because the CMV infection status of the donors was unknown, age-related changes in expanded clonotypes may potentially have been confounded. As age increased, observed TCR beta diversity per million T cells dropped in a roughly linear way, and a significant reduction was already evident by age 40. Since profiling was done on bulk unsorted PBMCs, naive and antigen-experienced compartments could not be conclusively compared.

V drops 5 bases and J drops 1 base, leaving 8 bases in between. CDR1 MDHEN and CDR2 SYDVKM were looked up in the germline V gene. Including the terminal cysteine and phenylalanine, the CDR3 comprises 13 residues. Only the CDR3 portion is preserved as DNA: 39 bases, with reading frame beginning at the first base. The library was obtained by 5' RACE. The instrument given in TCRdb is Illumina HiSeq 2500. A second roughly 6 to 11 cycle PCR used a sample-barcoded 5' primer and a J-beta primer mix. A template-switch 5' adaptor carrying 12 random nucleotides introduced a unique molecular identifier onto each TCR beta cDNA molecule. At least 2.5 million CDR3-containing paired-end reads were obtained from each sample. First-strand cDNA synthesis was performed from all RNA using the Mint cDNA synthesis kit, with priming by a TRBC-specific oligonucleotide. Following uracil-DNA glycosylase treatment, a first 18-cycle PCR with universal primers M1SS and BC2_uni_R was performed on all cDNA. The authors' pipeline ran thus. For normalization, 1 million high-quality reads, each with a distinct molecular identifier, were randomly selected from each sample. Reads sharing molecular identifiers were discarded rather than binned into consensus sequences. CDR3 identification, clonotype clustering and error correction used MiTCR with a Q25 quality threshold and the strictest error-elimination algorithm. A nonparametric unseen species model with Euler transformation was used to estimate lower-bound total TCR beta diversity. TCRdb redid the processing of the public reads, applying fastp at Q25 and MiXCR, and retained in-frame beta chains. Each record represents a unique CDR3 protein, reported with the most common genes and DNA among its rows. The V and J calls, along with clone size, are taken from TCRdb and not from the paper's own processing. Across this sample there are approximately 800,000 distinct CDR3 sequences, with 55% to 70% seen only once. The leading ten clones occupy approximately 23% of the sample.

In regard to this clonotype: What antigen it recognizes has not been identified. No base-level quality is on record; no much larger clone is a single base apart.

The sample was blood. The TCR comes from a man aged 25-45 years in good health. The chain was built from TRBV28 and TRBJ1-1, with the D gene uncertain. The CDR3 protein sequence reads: CASSVAENTEAFF. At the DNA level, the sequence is TGTGCCAGCAGTGTGGCAGAGAACACTGAAGCTTTCTTT.